A selection of T cell receptor beta chains follows, all from one sample in a study of blood T cell repertoires in COVID-19. Profiled with immunoSEQ multiplex PCR; TCRdb holds only in-frame clones, not every one. The sample has about 160,000 clones, about 80% seen once. Sequencing was done on a sample of peripheral blood. These receptors came from a woman between 40 and 50 years old with COVID-19, enrolled during active disease. Each CDR3 is given with its conserved first and last residue. D genes are given only for firm matches. Size tells how often a clone was seen (once, few, many) or the class of an expanded clone, and some rows leave it out.

d_gene: NA; v_gene: TRBV9; abundance: NA; j_gene: TRBJ1-5; CDR3aa: CASNEGSNQPQHF; CDR3nt: TGTGCCAGCAACGAGGGTAGCAATCAGCCCCAGCATTTT
d_gene: TRBD2; v_gene: TRBV7-2; abundance: NA; j_gene: TRBJ2-5; CDR3aa: CASSLKTSGRETQYF; CDR3nt: TGTGCCAGCAGCTTAAAAACTAGCGGGAGGGAGACCCAGTACTTC
d_gene: NA; v_gene: TRBV7-6; abundance: NA; j_gene: TRBJ2-7; CDR3aa: CASSLAEGARYEQYF; CDR3nt: TGTGCCAGCAGCTTAGCGGAAGGGGCTCGCTACGAGCAGTACTTC
d_gene: TRBD2; v_gene: TRBV4-1; abundance: NA; j_gene: TRBJ2-4; CDR3aa: CASSQRSIAGDWGFFQYF; CDR3nt: TGCGCCAGCAGCCAAAGATCCATAGCGGGGGATTGGGGTTTTTTTCAGTACTTC
d_gene: NA; v_gene: TRBV6-5; abundance: NA; j_gene: TRBJ1-5; CDR3aa: CASSYTSGGTQPQHF; CDR3nt: TGTGCCAGCAGTTACACCAGCGGCGGGACTCAGCCCCAGCATTTT
d_gene: TRBD2; v_gene: TRBV6-5; abundance: NA; j_gene: TRBJ2-3; CDR3aa: CASSPLAGGADTQYF; CDR3nt: TGTGCCAGCAGTCCACTAGCGGGAGGCGCAGATACGCAGTATTTT
d_gene: TRBD2; v_gene: TRBV30; abundance: NA; j_gene: TRBJ2-1; CDR3aa: CAWNGLAEYNEQFF; CDR3nt: TGTGCCTGGAACGGACTAGCGGAATACAATGAGCAGTTCTTC
d_gene: NA; v_gene: TRBV29-1; abundance: NA; j_gene: TRBJ2-7; CDR3aa: CSKPTQEKSYEQYF; CDR3nt: TGCAGCAAACCTACACAGGAGAAATCCTACGAGCAGTACTTC
d_gene: TRBD1; v_gene: TRBV18; abundance: NA; j_gene: TRBJ1-2; CDR3aa: CASSHRTGADGYTF; CDR3nt: TGTGCCAGCTCACACCGGACAGGGGCGGATGGCTACACCTTC
d_gene: NA; v_gene: TRBV3-1/TRBV3-2; abundance: NA; j_gene: TRBJ2-2; CDR3aa: CASSQDRRVNTGELFF; CDR3nt: TGTGCCAGCAGCCAAGATAGGCGGGTAAACACCGGGGAGCTGTTTTTT
d_gene: TRBD2; v_gene: TRBV18; abundance: once; j_gene: TRBJ2-3; CDR3aa: CASSQGLAVDTQYF; CDR3nt: TGTGCCAGCTCACAGGGACTAGCGGTAGATACGCAGTATTTT
d_gene: TRBD1; v_gene: TRBV5-1; abundance: NA; j_gene: TRBJ1-1; CDR3aa: CASSGTGESEAFF; CDR3nt: TGCGCCAGCAGCGGGACAGGCGAGTCTGAAGCTTTCTTT
d_gene: NA; v_gene: TRBV19; abundance: NA; j_gene: TRBJ1-2; CDR3aa: CASSGRTADNYGYTF; CDR3nt: TGTGCCAGTAGTGGGCGGACAGCCGATAACTATGGCTACACCTTC
d_gene: NA; v_gene: TRBV2; abundance: NA; j_gene: TRBJ2-5; CDR3aa: CASMGGQQETQYF; CDR3nt: TGTGCCAGCATGGGGGGGCAGCAAGAGACCCAGTACTTC
d_gene: NA; v_gene: TRBV7-9; abundance: few; j_gene: TRBJ1-5; CDR3aa: CASTPNQPQHF; CDR3nt: TGTGCCAGCACCCCTAATCAGCCCCAGCATTTT
d_gene: NA; v_gene: TRBV3-1/TRBV3-2; abundance: NA; j_gene: TRBJ1-2; CDR3aa: CASSPPGWINYGYTF; CDR3nt: TGTGCCAGCAGCCCCCCAGGTTGGATTAACTATGGCTACACCTTC
d_gene: NA; v_gene: TRBV3-1/TRBV3-2; abundance: NA; j_gene: TRBJ2-5; CDR3aa: CASSQAVRLRETQYF; CDR3nt: TGTGCCAGCAGCCAAGCGGTGAGGTTAAGGGAGACCCAGTACTTC
d_gene: TRBD2; v_gene: TRBV9; abundance: NA; j_gene: TRBJ2-5; CDR3aa: CASSVASSGGLRKETQYF; CDR3nt: TGTGCCAGCAGCGTAGCGTCTAGCGGGGGGCTGCGCAAAGAGACCCAGTACTTC
d_gene: NA; v_gene: TRBV20-1; abundance: NA; j_gene: TRBJ2-1; CDR3aa: CSASKSGWNEQFF; CDR3nt: TGCAGTGCTAGTAAGAGCGGGTGGAATGAGCAGTTCTTC
d_gene: TRBD1; v_gene: TRBV2; abundance: NA; j_gene: TRBJ1-1; CDR3aa: CASSQHPPGQGATEAFF; CDR3nt: TGTGCCAGCAGCCAACACCCTCCGGGACAGGGGGCGACTGAAGCTTTCTTT
d_gene: TRBD1; v_gene: TRBV27; abundance: NA; j_gene: TRBJ1-2; CDR3aa: CASSLLSRDSHGYTF; CDR3nt: TGTGCCAGCAGTTTATTGTCGAGGGACAGCCATGGCTACACCTTC
d_gene: NA; v_gene: TRBV2; abundance: NA; j_gene: TRBJ1-2; CDR3aa: CASSGGPYYGYTF; CDR3nt: TGTGCCAGCAGTGGGGGCCCCTACTATGGCTACACCTTC
d_gene: TRBD2; v_gene: TRBV9; abundance: NA; j_gene: TRBJ2-5; CDR3aa: CASTLSPGPLAGDETQYF; CDR3nt: TGTGCCAGCACCCTGTCTCCCGGCCCCCTAGCGGGAGATGAGACCCAGTACTTC
d_gene: TRBD2; v_gene: TRBV11-1; abundance: once; j_gene: TRBJ2-5; CDR3aa: CASSLGTSAGETQYF; CDR3nt: TGTGCCAGCAGCTTGGGTACTAGCGCAGGGGAGACCCAGTACTTC
d_gene: NA; v_gene: TRBV3-1/TRBV3-2; abundance: NA; j_gene: TRBJ2-5; CDR3aa: CASSQVELFGTQYF; CDR3nt: TGTGCCAGCAGCCAAGTCGAACTTTTTGGGACCCAGTACTTC
d_gene: TRBD2; v_gene: TRBV7-3; abundance: NA; j_gene: TRBJ2-3; CDR3aa: CASSPGTSGGAGTDTQYF; CDR3nt: TGTGCCAGCAGCCCTGGGACTAGCGGGGGAGCTGGCACAGATACGCAGTATTTT
d_gene: NA; v_gene: TRBV18; abundance: NA; j_gene: TRBJ2-7; CDR3aa: CASSPDRTVYEQYF; CDR3nt: TGTGCCAGCTCACCAGACAGGACAGTCTACGAGCAGTACTTC
d_gene: NA; v_gene: TRBV18; abundance: NA; j_gene: TRBJ1-1; CDR3aa: CASSFRGTEAFF; CDR3nt: TGTGCCAGCTCATTTCGGGGGACTGAAGCTTTCTTT
d_gene: TRBD2; v_gene: TRBV6-1; abundance: NA; j_gene: TRBJ2-7; CDR3aa: CASSETSGRGEQYF; CDR3nt: TGTGCCAGCAGTGAGACTAGCGGGAGGGGTGAGCAGTACTTC
d_gene: TRBD2; v_gene: TRBV2; abundance: few; j_gene: TRBJ2-5; CDR3aa: CASCRGAGVRETQYF; CDR3nt: TGTGCCAGCTGCCGGGGAGCGGGAGTACGGGAGACCCAGTACTTC
d_gene: TRBD2; v_gene: TRBV4-2; abundance: few; j_gene: TRBJ2-7; CDR3aa: CASSQELAETYEQYF; CDR3nt: TGTGCCAGCAGCCAAGAGCTAGCGGAGACCTACGAGCAGTACTTC
d_gene: NA; v_gene: TRBV5-6; abundance: few; j_gene: TRBJ1-6; CDR3aa: CASSLEWGETSSRALHF; CDR3nt: TGTGCCAGCAGCTTGGAATGGGGGGAGACATCATCCCGGGCCCTCCACTTT
d_gene: NA; v_gene: TRBV18; abundance: NA; j_gene: TRBJ1-4; CDR3aa: CASSPARVGGAGEKLFF; CDR3nt: TGTGCCAGCTCACCAGCGAGGGTTGGGGGCGCCGGCGAAAAACTGTTTTTT
d_gene: NA; v_gene: TRBV19; abundance: NA; j_gene: TRBJ1-2; CDR3aa: CASSFGVSNYGYTF; CDR3nt: TGTGCCAGTAGTTTCGGAGTCTCTAACTATGGCTACACCTTC
d_gene: TRBD1; v_gene: TRBV30; abundance: NA; j_gene: TRBJ2-1; CDR3aa: CALHRDRVFYEQFF; CDR3nt: TGTGCCTTACACCGGGACAGGGTTTTTTATGAGCAGTTCTTC
d_gene: NA; v_gene: TRBV20-1; abundance: NA; j_gene: TRBJ2-1; CDR3aa: CSASSAGYNEQFF; CDR3nt: TGCAGTGCTAGTTCTGCGGGTTACAATGAGCAGTTCTTC
d_gene: NA; v_gene: TRBV5-1; abundance: NA; j_gene: TRBJ2-3; CDR3aa: CASRGQGTDTQYF; CDR3nt: TGCGCCAGCAGGGGGCAGGGCACAGATACGCAGTATTTT
d_gene: NA; v_gene: TRBV5-1; abundance: NA; j_gene: TRBJ1-1; CDR3aa: CASRGRLNTEAFF; CDR3nt: TGCGCCAGCAGGGGGCGATTGAACACTGAAGCTTTCTTT
d_gene: NA; v_gene: TRBV4-1; abundance: NA; j_gene: TRBJ2-3; CDR3aa: CASSQSKGGHLSTDTQYF; CDR3nt: TGCGCCAGCAGCCAATCGAAGGGTGGACATTTATCCACAGATACGCAGTATTTT
d_gene: TRBD2; v_gene: TRBV7-2; abundance: once; j_gene: TRBJ2-7; CDR3aa: CASSHQPAGAISYEQYF; CDR3nt: TGTGCCAGCAGCCATCAGCCAGCGGGAGCGATCTCCTACGAGCAGTACTTC
d_gene: TRBD2; v_gene: TRBV5-1; abundance: NA; j_gene: TRBJ2-7; CDR3aa: CASSLDSGTDEQYF; CDR3nt: TGCGCCAGCAGCTTGGATAGCGGGACCGACGAGCAGTACTTC
d_gene: TRBD2; v_gene: TRBV19; abundance: NA; j_gene: TRBJ2-2; CDR3aa: CASKLAGGYVSGELFF; CDR3nt: TGTGCCAGCAAACTAGCGGGAGGGTATGTGAGCGGGGAGCTGTTTTTT
d_gene: NA; v_gene: TRBV6-2/TRBV6-3; abundance: NA; j_gene: TRBJ2-5; CDR3aa: CASSYSGGALQETQYF; CDR3nt: TGTGCCAGCAGTTACTCGGGGGGGGCCCTACAAGAGACCCAGTACTTC